This TCR beta chain was recovered during a study of early T cells in non-severe SARS-CoV-2 infection (TCRdb year 2021). Study-level background: Because TCR sequencing relied on bulk RNA taken from unsorted whole blood, pairing of alpha and beta chains was not possible.

This was a case-control study nested in a cohort of healthcare workers in London, UK, who had nasopharyngeal swab PCR tests and blood samples taken every week. Healthcare workers were enrolled in the week of the UK lockdown, from 23 to 31 March 2020, and were followed every week for up to roughly 16 weeks. In its sample, this clonotype was seen many times. The antigen it recognizes is unknown. Nothing much larger sits one base from this clone, and base qualities are not available. Overall study outcomes, separate from this receptor: VDJdb matching was skewed toward anti-spike CD8 responses, so virus-specific expansions were likely underestimated and private and CD4 specificities were missed.

Library method: 5' RACE. TCRdb names NextSeq 500 as the instrument used. To correct for sequencing error and PCR bias, the TCR library protocol tagged individual cDNA molecules with unique molecular identifiers. TCR alpha and beta chains were both sequenced, and the abundances of alpha and beta sequences in each sample were closely correlated with each other. The study's processing was this. Decombinator V4 was used to annotate the V gene, J gene and CDR3 of the TCR sequences. TCRs were defined as expanded if a significant change between any two time points was detected under a Poisson model with p below 0.0001. TCR abundances were normalised to the total number of TCRs sequenced in each sample and reported as counts per million. TRAV1-2 paired with TRAJ12, TRAJ20 or TRAJ33 defined MAIT TCRs, while TRAV10 paired with TRAJ18 defined iNKT TCRs. A search of VDJdb, accessed on 1 November 2021, was run for TCRs annotated to CMV, EBV and SARS-CoV-2, with TCRs annotated for multiple antigens excluded. TCRdb reprocessing: public reads trimmed at Q25 with fastp, clones called with MiXCR, in-frame beta chains kept. Entries are consolidated by CDR3 protein sequence, retaining the most common genes and DNA. TCRdb, not the authors, supplied the V and J calls. For this sample there are about 49,000 distinct CDR3 sequences; 12% appear just once. 9.1% of the sample lies in the top ten.

Inclusive of the bounding cysteine and phenylalanine, the CDR3 is 15 residues long. CDR3 DNA is the only sequence kept; it has 45 bases, read in frame from the first base. Relative to germline, V is missing 5 bases and J is missing 2 bases, with 5 bases of the junction outside any gene match. CDR1 and CDR2 (SGHVS, FNYEAQ) derive from the germline V gene. The V gene is TRBV7-6 and the J gene is TRBJ2-3, with TRBD2 identical over 9 junction bases. The source of this sequence is an adult who was a healthcare worker with PCR-confirmed SARS-CoV-2 infection or an uninfected control (not recorded which). Material for sequencing was whole blood. Here is the DNA: TGTGCCAGCAGCCTTAGCGGGAGTCCCACAGATACGCAGTATTTT. Its translation is CASSLSGSPTDTQYF.